The 5 T cell receptor beta chains below were found in one sample sequenced in a study of blood T cell repertoires in COVID-19. Sequencing was performed with immunoSEQ multiplex PCR; in TCRdb, only in-frame clones are kept and a portion is missing. In the table there are 200,000 to 250,000 clones, 80% of which are singletons. The specimen sequenced was PBMCs or T cells enriched from blood (not recorded which). The receptors stem from a woman aged 40 to 49 with acute COVID-19.

The J gene is TRBJ1-5, the V gene TRBV19; no clear D gene. V gave up 6 bases and J gave up 6 bases, with 12 bases separating them. This CDR3 has 13 residues. Germline V lookup: CDR1 LNHDA, CDR2 SQIVND (reference sequence). The CDR3 spells CASSPQVLQPQHF. The CDR3 DNA sequence: TGTGCCAGTAGCCCCCAAGTACTTCAGCCCCAGCATTTT.

The V gene is TRBV7-3, the J gene TRBJ2-5, with D perhaps matching TRBD2 (7 bases). The CDR3 runs to 15 residues. CDR1 SGHTA and CDR2 FQGTGA come from the germline V gene. Trimming pared 0 bases from V and 1 base from J, leaving 9 bases between. The CDR3: CASSLTRGAQETQYF. Here the CDR3 DNA reads TGTGCCAGCAGCTTAACCCGGGGGGCCCAAGAGACCCAGTACTTC.

V and J are TRBV6-1 and TRBJ1-6; maybe TRBD1 (5 bases). CDR1 and CDR2 from the germline V gene are MNHNS and SASEGT. The CDR3 loop spans 16 amino acids. V was cut by 2 bases and J by 5 bases, with 13 bases left in between. The CDR3 loop reads CASSEMWGVDNSPLHF. The CDR3 DNA reads TGTGCCAGCAGTGAAATGTGGGGGGTGGATAATTCACCCCTCCACTTT.

V and J are TRBV7-2 and TRBJ2-5; perhaps TRBD2 as D (6 bases). Germline CDR1 reads SGHTA; CDR2 reads FQGNSA. V shed 1 base and J shed 5 bases, with 14 bases lying between them. This CDR3 has 15 amino acids. CDR3 coding DNA: TGTGCCAGCAGCTTAGTAGGAGGGCCAAGGGAGACCCAGTACTTC. It translates to CASSLVGGPRETQYF.

The chain uses TRBV7-9 and TRBJ1-3; D possibly corresponds to TRBD1 (6 bases). Germline V CDR1 and CDR2: SEHNR, FQNEAQ (reference sequence). The CDR3 runs 12 residues. Trimming cost V 10 bases and J 4 bases, with 11 bases left between them. The chain's CDR3 is CANAGVGNTIYF. As DNA, the CDR3 is TGTGCCAACGCAGGGGTCGGAAACACCATATATTTT.